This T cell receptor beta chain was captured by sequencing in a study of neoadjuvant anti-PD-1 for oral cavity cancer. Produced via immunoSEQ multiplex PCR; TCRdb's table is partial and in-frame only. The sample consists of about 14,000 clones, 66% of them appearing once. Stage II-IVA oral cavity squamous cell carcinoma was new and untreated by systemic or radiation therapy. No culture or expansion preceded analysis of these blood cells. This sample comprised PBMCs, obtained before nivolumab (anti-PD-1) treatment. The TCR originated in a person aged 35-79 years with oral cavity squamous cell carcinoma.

CDR3 DNA: TGTGCCACCAGCCAGACCGACCCGGGGGAGACCCAGTACTTC. Translating it yields CATSQTDPGETQYF. The J gene is TRBJ2-5, the V gene TRBV15; tentative D call: TRBD2 (5 bases). V dropped 5 bases and J dropped 5 bases, with 15 bases sitting between them. The length of the CDR3 is 14 residues. The germline V gene has CDR1 LNHNV and CDR2 YYDKDF (reference sequence).